This TCR beta chain emerged from a study of T-cell memory formation after mild COVID-19. Study overall: Each donor largely had its own TCR clusters.

TCRdb reprocessed the 5' RACE reads with MiXCR, giving one entry per CDR3 protein. The sample shows over 120,000 distinct CDR3 sequences, under 30% of them seen only once. This clonotype was seen only a few times. Its antigen is unidentified. Findings of the study overall: Cross-reactive memory apparently joined, as some responding clones appeared in pre-infection memory.

The CDR3 is 14 residues long. The trim removed 0 bases at V and 3 bases at J, leaving 1 base unmatched. Per germline, CDR1 SGDLS and CDR2 YYNGEE. This receptor was taken from an adult woman who had mild COVID-19 (a few samples of this study predate the infection). Cell type and time point are not known. The sample taken for sequencing was PBMCs or a T cell subset sorted from them (not recorded which). This chain joins TRBV9 and TRBJ2-7; TRBD1 matches at 9 bases. CDR3 sequence reads: CASSVEDRGYEQYF. The CDR3 DNA is TGTGCCAGCAGCGTAGAGGACAGGGGCTACGAGCAGTACTTC.